The 24 T cell receptor beta chains below were found in one sample sequenced in a study of T cell repertoires in cytomegalovirus infection (dated by TCRdb to between 2018 and 2020). The sample was run on an Illumina HiSeq 1500. TCRdb itself trimmed the public reads at Q25 with fastp, ran MiXCR and retained productive beta chains. For every CDR3 protein sequence, its rows merge into one entry that carries the most common genes and DNA. The sample table contains fewer than 550,000 distinct CDR3 sequences; only one count was recorded for 16% of them. More than 20% of the sample is held by the ten biggest clonotypes. What was sequenced was CD8+ T cells from PBMCs. The receptors were gathered from a human donor in good health (CMV status not recorded). Some clones in this sample may be carry-over from other donors' samples.

This clonotype was seen repeatedly, ten times or more. The chain carries TRBV12-3 or TRBV12-4 and TRBJ2-7, with TRBD1 matching over 10 bases. Trimming cost V 6 bases and J 3 bases; bases outside gene matches: 8. This CDR3 has 15 residues. The chain's CDR3 is CASRTGTGANYEQYF. As DNA, the CDR3 is TGTGCCAGCAGAACCGGGACAGGGGCGAACTACGAGCAGTACTTC.

This clonotype has a count of ten or more. The CDR3 is CASSLGVGAQSGANVLTF. The CDR3 DNA follows: TGTGCCAGCAGCTTAGGTGTAGGGGCGCAGTCTGGGGCCAACGTCCTGACTTTC. The chain joins TRBV7-8 to TRBJ2-6; perhaps TRBD1 as D (5 bases). The germline V gene encodes CDR1 SGHVS and CDR2 FQNEAQ. The CDR3 contains 18 residues. V gave up 1 base and J gave up 1 base, with 14 bases separating them.

This sequence joins TRBV6-5 and TRBJ2-1, with D perhaps matching TRBD1 (5 bases). Trimming removed 2 bases from V and 3 bases from J, with 11 bases in between. This CDR3 has 15 amino acids. Germline CDR1 is MNHEY and CDR2 is SVGAGI. CDR3 amino acids: CASSYGIGVYNEQFF. As DNA, the CDR3 is TGTGCCAGCAGTTACGGCATAGGGGTCTACAATGAGCAGTTCTTC.

This clonotype was picked up one time. The conserved final phenylalanine or tryptophan is absent from the CDR3, which likely points to a read error. The rearrangement joins TRBV7-8 to TRBJ2-2, with D perhaps TRBD2 (5 bases). Germline V gives CDR1 SGHVS, CDR2 FQNEAQ. The CDR3 totals 15 residues. CDR3 sequence: CASTQASPSTGVLFY. As DNA, the CDR3 is TGTGCCAGCACCCAAGCATCCCCAAGCACCGGGGTGCTGTTTTAT.

This clonotype was observed at least ten times. The V call is TRBV4-2, the J call TRBJ2-5; either TRBD1 or TRBD2 may fit D (5 bases each). The CDR3 spans 16 residues. The V end lost 2 bases, the J end lost 4 bases, and 17 bases lay between the germline ends. CDR1 is LGHNA, CDR2 YNFKEQ, per germline. CDR3 in amino acids: CASSQIPGLTRETQYF. In nucleotides, the CDR3 is TGTGCCAGCAGCCAAATACCGGGGCTCACCAGAGAGACCCAGTACTTC.

In this sample, this clonotype turned up a few times. The V and J genes are TRBV7-9 and TRBJ2-1; a possible D gene is TRBD2 (6 bases). The CDR3 sequence is 17 residues long. V lost 5 bases to trimming and J lost 0 bases, with 17 bases between them. CDR1 is SEHNR, CDR2 FQNEAQ, per germline (reference sequence). The CDR3 DNA follows: TGTGCCAGCAGCATTAGGGGAGCGGGCTCCTCCTACAATGAGCAGTTCTTC. Encoded protein: CASSIRGAGSSYNEQFF. Full variable domain (outside the CDR3, taken from reference TRBV7-9 and TRBJ2-1): DTGVSQNPRHKITKRGQNVTFRCDPISEHNRLYWYRQTLGQGPEFLTYFQNEAQLEKSRLLSDRFSAERPKGSFSTLEIQRTEQGDSAMYLCASSIRGAGSSYNEQFFGPGTRLTVL.

A remark on this clonotype: A much larger clone sits a single nucleotide away, making a read error possible. The V gene is TRBV6-1, the J gene TRBJ1-5; possibly TRBD1 for D (6 bases). Germline CDR1 MNHNS, CDR2 SASEGT. The CDR3 has 15 residues. This CDR3 reads CASRLGGEGEQPKHF. The CDR3 DNA reads TGTGCCAGCAGACTGGGGGGCGAGGGAGAGCAGCCCAAGCATTTT.

This clonotype was seen ten or more times. The V call is TRBV7-2, the J call TRBJ2-7, with 9 bases fitting TRBD1. Trimming took 4 bases from V and 0 from J; bases not matched to a gene: 1. This CDR3 contains 14 residues. CDR1 and CDR2 from the germline V gene are SGHTA and FQGNSA. The CDR3 DNA reads as TGTGCCAGCAGCTCGACAGGGGGCTCCTACGAGCAGTACTTC. This gives the protein CASSSTGGSYEQYF.

This clonotype was counted at least ten times. The chain links TRBV19 to TRBJ2-3, with D perhaps matching TRBD2 (6 bases). This CDR3 region has 15 residues. Looked up from germline, CDR1 is LNHDA and CDR2 is SQIVND (reference sequence). The V end lost 6 bases, the J end lost 1 base, and 14 bases lay between the germline ends. The CDR3 loop reads CASSARGYGTDTQYF. CDR3 nucleotides: TGTGCCAGTAGCGCTCGGGGGTATGGCACAGATACGCAGTATTTT. The complete variable domain, with remaining parts taken from reference TRBV19 and TRBJ2-3, reads DGGITQSPKYLFRKEGQNVTLSCEQNLNHDAMYWYRQDPGQGLRLIYYSQIVNDFQKGDIAEGYSVSREKKESFPLTVTSAQKNPTAFYLCASSARGYGTDTQYFGPGTRLTVL.

The genes are TRBV7-9 and TRBJ2-5; no firm D call. Germline CDR1 is SEHNR and CDR2 is FQNEAQ (reference sequence). Trimming shortened V by 0 bases and J by 5 bases, and 10 bases separated the two germline ends. The CDR3 contains 14 residues. CDR3: CASSLARGRETQYF. The CDR3 bases are TGTGCCAGCAGCTTAGCCCGCGGTCGCGAGACCCAGTACTTC.

The chain has TRBV24-1 and TRBJ1-1; D ambiguous. The V gene lost 4 bases and the J gene lost 1 base, with 6 bases spanning the gap. The CDR3 spans 13 residues. Germline V lookup: CDR1 KGHDR, CDR2 SFDVKD. The CDR3 is CATSDHTNTEAFF. CDR3 bases: TGTGCCACCAGTGACCACACGAACACTGAAGCTTTCTTT.

As regards this clonotype: Compared with germline, one end of the junction differs, possibly owing to a read error. V gene TRBV7-3 combines with J gene TRBJ1-1, with D unclear. Per the germline V gene, CDR1 is SGHTA and CDR2 is FQGTGA. This CDR3 comprises 17 residues. DNA of the CDR3: TGTTCCAGAAGCTTTCTAGTTGGGGAAGAGATGAACACTGAAGCTTTCTTT. Its translation: CSRSFLVGEEMNTEAFF.

This clonotype was seen only a few times. The chain has TRBV20-1 and TRBJ2-7; tentatively, D is TRBD2 (6 bases). The CDR3 runs to 14 residues. The V end was cut by 3 bases, the J end by 0 bases, with 12 bases between. The germline V gene has CDR1 DFQATT and CDR2 SNEGSKA (reference sequence). Here the CDR3 reads CSASRAGSSYEQYF. The CDR3 nucleotides are TGCAGTGCTAGTCGGGCGGGAAGCTCCTACGAGCAGTACTTC.

This clonotype was observed a few times. V gene TRBV30 combines with J gene TRBJ1-1; possibly TRBD1 for D (5 bases). Trimming took 2 bases from V and 3 from J, leaving 16 bases between them. The CDR3 consists of 15 residues. Germline loops: CDR1 GTSNPN, CDR2 SVGIG (reference sequence). CDR3 bases: TGTGCCTGGAGTCCGGGACCGGCGGAGCACACTGAAGCTTTCTTT. Residues: CAWSPGPAEHTEAFF.

V gene TRBV19 combines with J gene TRBJ2-2; 10 bases agree with TRBD2. Losses at the gene ends were 6 bases for V and 0 bases for J; bases not matched to a gene: 7. Germline lookup yields CDR1 LNHDA and CDR2 SQIVND (reference sequence). This CDR3 spans 17 amino acids. CDR3 nucleotides: TGTGCCAGTAGCATTCTAGCGGGAGCCCCGAACACCGGGGAGCTGTTTTTT. Its protein is CASSILAGAPNTGELFF.

The genes are TRBV20-1 and TRBJ2-2; D is possibly TRBD1 or TRBD2 (5 bases each). Trimming pared 1 base from V and 2 bases from J, leaving 17 bases between. In germline, CDR1 is DFQATT, CDR2 SNEGSKA (reference sequence). The CDR3 totals 17 residues. The CDR3 sequence is CSARAGRGAANTGELFF. The CDR3 nucleotides read TGCAGTGCTAGAGCCGGAAGGGGAGCGGCTAACACCGGGGAGCTGTTTTTT.

Only a few counts were recorded for this clonotype. The V call is TRBV4-1, the J call TRBJ2-5; TRBD2 agrees at 7 bases. The CDR3 sequence is 17 residues long. Germline V CDR1 and CDR2: MGHRA, YSYEKL. The trim removed 1 base at V and 3 bases at J, leaving 11 bases unmatched. The DNA for the CDR3 is TGCGCCAGCAGCCAAGGATTATGGGGGGAGGGAGAAGAGACCCAGTACTTC. It translates to CASSQGLWGEGEETQYF.

This clonotype was seen once. A much larger clone differs by one base, so this may be a read error. The V call is TRBV7-4, the J call TRBJ1-1; 7 nucleotides match TRBD1. Germline loops: CDR1 SGHVT, CDR2 SQSDAQ. The CDR3 loop spans 15 amino acids. With V trimmed by 3 bases and J by 1 base, 5 bases remained unmatched. CDR3 coding DNA: TGTGCCAGCAGCTTCCAAGGGGGCGCGAACACTGAAGCTTTCTTT. Protein sequence: CASSFQGGANTEAFF. Based on the CDR3 plus reference TRBV7-4 and TRBJ1-1, the full variable domain is GAGVSQSPRYKVAKRGRDVALRCDSISGHVTLYWYRQTLGQGSEVLTYSQSDAQRDKSGRPSGRFSAERPERSVSTLKIQRTEQGDSAVYLCASSFQGGANTEAFFGQGTRLTVV.

In its sample, this clonotype was seen many times. The V and J genes are TRBV27 and TRBJ1-5; 7 bases line up with TRBD1. With 4 bases clipped from V and 0 bases from J, the junction kept 12 bases outside the gene matches. The CDR3 extends over 18 amino acids. Germline values: CDR1 MNHEY, CDR2 SMNVEV (reference sequence). CDR3 loop: CASSSTGLRLYSNQPQHF. The CDR3 DNA reads as TGTGCCAGCAGTTCGACAGGGCTACGACTTTATAGCAATCAGCCCCAGCATTTT.

This clonotype has ten or more counts. This chain links TRBV7-8 with TRBJ1-1, with 7 bases fitting TRBD1. The V segment lost 5 bases and the J segment 1 base; nucleotides outside the gene matches: 7. This CDR3 comprises 15 residues. Germline V gives CDR1 SGHVS, CDR2 FQNEAQ. CDR3 DNA: TGTGCCAGCAGCCATTCGACAGGGACGAACACTGAAGCTTTCTTT. Translation: CASSHSTGTNTEAFF.

This clonotype was detected many times. The gene calls are TRBV19 and TRBJ2-3, with D hard to call. There are 13 residues in the CDR3. Germline V gene sequence: CDR1 LNHDA, CDR2 SQIVND (reference sequence). V lost 4 bases, J lost 1 base, and 6 bases lay in between. The CDR3 loop is CASSTRGTDTQYF. CDR3 sequence (DNA): TGTGCCAGTAGTACCCGTGGCACAGATACGCAGTATTTT.

The genes are TRBV2 and TRBJ2-5, with unresolved D. The V and J ends lost 1 base and 5 bases respectively, with 11 bases between them. There are 14 residues in the CDR3. The germline V gene encodes CDR1 SNHLY and CDR2 FYNNEI. This CDR3 reads CASSEGEGMETQYF. CDR3 coding DNA: TGTGCCAGCAGTGAAGGTGAAGGGATGGAGACCCAGTACTTC. The full variable domain, rest sourced from reference TRBV2 and TRBJ2-5, is EPEVTQTPSHQVTQMGQEVILRCVPISNHLYFYWYRQILGQKVEFLVSFYNNEISEKSEIFDDQFSVERPDGSNFTLKIRSTKLEDSAMYFCASSEGEGMETQYFGPGTRLLVL.

This clonotype was counted ten times or more. The genes are TRBV12-3 or TRBV12-4 and TRBJ2-3; D is uncertain. This CDR3 region has 12 residues. Trimming took 2 bases from V and 9 from J, leaving 9 bases between them. The CDR3 loop reads CASSLTRHTQYF. CDR3 DNA sequence: TGTGCCAGCAGTTTAACACGGCACACGCAGTATTTT.

This clonotype was observed at least ten times. The V call is TRBV11-2, the J call TRBJ1-1, with D possibly matching TRBD1 (6 bases). Trimming took 3 bases from V and 2 from J, leaving 22 bases between them. Germline lookup yields CDR1 SGHAT and CDR2 FQNNGV. This CDR3 is built from 18 residues. As DNA, the CDR3 is TGTGCCAGCAGCTTGTATCCTGACAGGCGGCGGCCCAACACTGAAGCTTTCTTT. It is translated as CASSLYPDRRRPNTEAFF.